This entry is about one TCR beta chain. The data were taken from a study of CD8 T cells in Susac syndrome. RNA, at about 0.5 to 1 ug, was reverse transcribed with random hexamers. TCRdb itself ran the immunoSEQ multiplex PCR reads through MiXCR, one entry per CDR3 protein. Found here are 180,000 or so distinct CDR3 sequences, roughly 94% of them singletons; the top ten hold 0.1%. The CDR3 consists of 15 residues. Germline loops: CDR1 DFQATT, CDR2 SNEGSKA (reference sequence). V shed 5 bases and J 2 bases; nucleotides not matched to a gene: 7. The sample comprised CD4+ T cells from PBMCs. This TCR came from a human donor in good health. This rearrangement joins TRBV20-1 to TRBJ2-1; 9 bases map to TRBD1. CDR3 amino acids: CSALDRDRAYNEQFF. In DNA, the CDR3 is TGCAGTGCTTTAGACCGGGACAGGGCCTACAATGAGCAGTTCTTC.